Listed below are T cell receptor beta chains from one sample, sequenced in a study of T cells in Graves' hyperthyroidism and ophthalmopathy. MiXCR was run by TCRdb on the multiplex PCR reads, yielding one entry per CDR3 protein. The sample consists of a few hundred thousand distinct CDR3 sequences, more than 15% of them appearing once. Material: blood. The source of these receptors is a woman under 30 with Graves' hyperthyroidism that later progressed to Graves' ophthalmopathy. CDR3s include the opening cysteine and the closing phenylalanine or tryptophan. A D gene is named only where the DNA matches it firmly. Clone size is given for some rows only: seen once, a few or many times, or a class if the clone is expanded.

CDR3aa: CASTWDGYEQYF; CDR3nt: TGTGCCAGCACTTGGGACGGCTACGAGCAGTACTTC; d_gene: NA; j_gene: TRBJ2-7; abundance: NA; v_gene: TRBV6-1
CDR3aa: CASSPRLARGETQYF; CDR3nt: TGCGCCAGCAGCCCCAGACTAGCGAGGGGAGAGACCCAGTACTTC; d_gene: TRBD2; j_gene: TRBJ2-5; abundance: few; v_gene: TRBV4-1
CDR3aa: CASSPKGTDTQYF; CDR3nt: TGCGCCAGCAGCCCGAAAGGCACAGATACGCAGTATTTT; d_gene: NA; j_gene: TRBJ2-3; abundance: few; v_gene: TRBV5-1
CDR3aa: CASSLERIPYNEQFF; CDR3nt: TGCGCCAGCAGCTTGGAACGGATCCCCTACAATGAGCAGTTCTTC; d_gene: NA; j_gene: TRBJ2-1; abundance: few; v_gene: TRBV5-1
CDR3aa: CASSQEVAGEGNEQFF; CDR3nt: TGTGCCAGCAGCCAAGAAGTAGCGGGAGAAGGGAATGAGCAGTTCTTC; d_gene: TRBD2; j_gene: TRBJ2-1; abundance: NA; v_gene: TRBV3-1
CDR3aa: CASSLLAGTSSYNEQFF; CDR3nt: TGTGCCAGCAGTTTACTAGCGGGAACCTCTTCCTACAATGAGCAGTTCTTC; d_gene: TRBD2; j_gene: TRBJ2-1; abundance: many; v_gene: TRBV27
CDR3aa: CSVDVFEGNYGYTF; CDR3nt: TGCAGCGTTGATGTGTTTGAGGGCAACTATGGCTACACCTTC; d_gene: NA; j_gene: TRBJ1-2; abundance: many; v_gene: TRBV29-1
CDR3aa: CASSQDGLAGSTDTQYF; CDR3nt: TGTGCCAGCAGCCAAGATGGGCTAGCGGGGTCCACAGATACGCAGTATTTT; d_gene: TRBD2; j_gene: TRBJ2-3; abundance: many; v_gene: TRBV3-1
CDR3aa: CASSFTRLGFPSYEQYF; CDR3nt: TGTGCCAGCAGTTTTACTCGACTAGGCTTCCCCTCCTACGAGCAGTACTTC; d_gene: NA; j_gene: TRBJ2-7; abundance: many; v_gene: TRBV6-2/TRBV6-3
CDR3aa: CASSLGQVTDTQYF; CDR3nt: TGTGCCAGCAGCTTAGGACAGGTGACAGATACGCAGTATTTT; d_gene: TRBD1; j_gene: TRBJ2-3; abundance: once; v_gene: TRBV7-3
CDR3aa: CASSLEPHGTQYF; CDR3nt: TGTGCCAGCAGCTTAGAACCCCACGGGACCCAGTACTTC; d_gene: NA; j_gene: TRBJ2-5; abundance: many; v_gene: TRBV11-2
CDR3aa: CASSQDRDTQYF; CDR3nt: TGTGCCAGCAGCCAAGACCGAGATACGCAGTATTTT; d_gene: NA; j_gene: TRBJ2-3; abundance: NA; v_gene: TRBV3-1
CDR3aa: CASSLPGQGVPNTEAFF; CDR3nt: TGTGCCAGCAGCTTGCCGGGACAGGGGGTACCGAACACTGAAGCTTTCTTT; d_gene: TRBD1; j_gene: TRBJ1-1; abundance: many; v_gene: TRBV7-9
CDR3aa: CSASLGGGRDHEQFF; CDR3nt: TGCAGTGCTAGTCTCGGCGGCGGGAGGGACCATGAGCAGTTCTTC; d_gene: TRBD2; j_gene: TRBJ2-1; abundance: many; v_gene: TRBV20-1
CDR3aa: CASSLVSDAARNEQFF; CDR3nt: TGCGCCAGCAGCTTGGTATCCGATGCCGCCAGGAATGAGCAGTTCTTC; d_gene: NA; j_gene: TRBJ2-1; abundance: few; v_gene: TRBV5-1
CDR3aa: CASSFARGTSGNTIYF; CDR3nt: TGTGCCAGCAGTTTTGCCAGGGGCACCTCTGGAAACACCATATATTTT; d_gene: NA; j_gene: TRBJ1-3; abundance: few; v_gene: TRBV28
CDR3aa: CASSFQTGGWGYTF; CDR3nt: TGTGCCAGTAGCTTCCAGACAGGGGGCTGGGGCTACACCTTC; d_gene: TRBD1; j_gene: TRBJ1-2; abundance: NA; v_gene: TRBV19
CDR3aa: CASSPRTGWDSNQPQHF; CDR3nt: TGTGCCAGCAGTCCCCGGACGGGGTGGGATAGCAATCAGCCCCAGCATTTT; d_gene: NA; j_gene: TRBJ1-5; abundance: many; v_gene: TRBV28
CDR3aa: CASSQEATGAYEQYF; CDR3nt: TGCGCCAGCAGCCAAGAGGCGACAGGGGCCTACGAGCAGTACTTC; d_gene: TRBD1; j_gene: TRBJ2-7; abundance: few; v_gene: TRBV4-1
CDR3aa: CASSFRDTVNEQFF; CDR3nt: TGTGCCAGCAGCTTCCGGGACACCGTCAATGAGCAGTTCTTC; d_gene: NA; j_gene: TRBJ2-1; abundance: few; v_gene: TRBV11-2
CDR3aa: CASSLWLPGPYSPLHF; CDR3nt: TGTGCCAGCAGCCTCTGGCTCCCAGGCCCTTATTCACCCCTCCACTTT; d_gene: NA; j_gene: TRBJ1-6; abundance: few; v_gene: TRBV28
CDR3aa: CASSPGGQSRRETQYF; CDR3nt: TGTGCCAGCAGTCCCGGGGGGCAATCCAGGAGAGAGACCCAGTACTTC; d_gene: NA; j_gene: TRBJ2-5; abundance: many; v_gene: TRBV7-9
CDR3aa: CASSYSPQTLNTEAFF; CDR3nt: TGTGCCAGCAGTTACTCGCCACAGACCTTGAACACTGAAGCTTTCTTT; d_gene: NA; j_gene: TRBJ1-1; abundance: many; v_gene: TRBV6-5
CDR3aa: CASSALNTGELFF; CDR3nt: TGTGCCAGCAGCGCCTTGAACACCGGGGAGCTGTTTTTT; d_gene: NA; j_gene: TRBJ2-2; abundance: many; v_gene: TRBV7-9
CDR3aa: CSVDWTSDSNEQFF; CDR3nt: TGCAGCGTTGACTGGACTAGCGATTCCAATGAGCAGTTCTTC; d_gene: TRBD2; j_gene: TRBJ2-1; abundance: many; v_gene: TRBV29-1
CDR3aa: CASSPRTLTSGRLYNEQFF; CDR3nt: TGTGCCAGCAGCCCCCGGACACTCACTAGCGGGAGGCTCTACAATGAGCAGTTCTTC; d_gene: TRBD2; j_gene: TRBJ2-1; abundance: many; v_gene: TRBV7-2
CDR3aa: CASRGTGRETQYF; CDR3nt: TGTGCCAGCCGGGGGACTGGGCGGGAGACCCAGTACTTC; d_gene: NA; j_gene: TRBJ2-5; abundance: NA; v_gene: TRBV19
CDR3aa: CASRLSHDSYEQYF; CDR3nt: TGTGCCAGCAGGCTTTCACACGACAGCTACGAGCAGTACTTC; d_gene: NA; j_gene: TRBJ2-7; abundance: few; v_gene: TRBV12-3/TRBV12-4
CDR3aa: CASSYSGTGSQETQYF; CDR3nt: TGTGCCAGCAGTTACTCCGGGACAGGGTCCCAAGAGACCCAGTACTTC; d_gene: TRBD1; j_gene: TRBJ2-5; abundance: few; v_gene: TRBV6-5
CDR3aa: CASSFSGQTQEKLFF; CDR3nt: TGTGCCAGCAGTTTTTCGGGACAGACTCAAGAAAAACTGTTTTTT; d_gene: TRBD1; j_gene: TRBJ1-4; abundance: few; v_gene: TRBV7-8
CDR3aa: CSARGSSAGGPRGLETQYF; CDR3nt: TGCAGTGCTAGAGGCTCGTCAGCGGGAGGGCCAAGAGGCTTGGAGACCCAGTACTTC; d_gene: TRBD2; j_gene: TRBJ2-5; abundance: many; v_gene: TRBV20-1
CDR3aa: CASSQDGTSGNTIYF; CDR3nt: TGTGCCAGCAGCCAAGATGGCACCTCTGGAAACACCATATATTTT; d_gene: NA; j_gene: TRBJ1-3; abundance: NA; v_gene: TRBV3-1
CDR3aa: CASRLSNTRNTEAFF; CDR3nt: TGTGCCAGCAGACTTTCTAACACACGGAACACTGAAGCTTTCTTT; d_gene: NA; j_gene: TRBJ1-1; abundance: many; v_gene: TRBV3-1